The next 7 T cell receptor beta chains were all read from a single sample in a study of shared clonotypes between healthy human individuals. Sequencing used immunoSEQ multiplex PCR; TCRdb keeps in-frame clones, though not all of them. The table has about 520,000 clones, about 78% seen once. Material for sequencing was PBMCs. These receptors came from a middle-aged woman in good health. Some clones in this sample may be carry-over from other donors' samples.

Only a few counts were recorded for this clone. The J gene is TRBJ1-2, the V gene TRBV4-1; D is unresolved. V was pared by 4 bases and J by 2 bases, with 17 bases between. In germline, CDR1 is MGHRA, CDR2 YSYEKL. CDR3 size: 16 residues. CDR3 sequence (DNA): TGCGCCAGCAGCCGTGTCCCGGGAGCCCCAAACTATGGCTACACCTTC. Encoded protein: CASSRVPGAPNYGYTF.

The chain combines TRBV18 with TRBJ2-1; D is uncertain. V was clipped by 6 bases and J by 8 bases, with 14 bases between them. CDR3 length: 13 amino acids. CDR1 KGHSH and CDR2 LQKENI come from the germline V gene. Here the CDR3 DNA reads TGTGCCAGCTCGCTCTTAGCCCGGGATGAGCAGTTCTTC. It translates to CASSLLARDEQFF.

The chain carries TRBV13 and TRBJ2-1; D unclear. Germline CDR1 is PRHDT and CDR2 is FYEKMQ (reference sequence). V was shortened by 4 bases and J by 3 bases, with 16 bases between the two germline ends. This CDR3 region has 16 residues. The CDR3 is CASSSPFLANYNEQFF. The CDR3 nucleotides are TGTGCCAGCAGCTCCCCCTTTTTGGCGAACTACAATGAGCAGTTCTTC. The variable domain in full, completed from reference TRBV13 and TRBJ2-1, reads AAGVIQSPRHLIKEKRETATLKCYPIPRHDTVYWYQQGPGQDPQFLISFYEKMQSDKGSIPDRFSAQQFSDYHSELNMSSLELGDSALYFCASSSPFLANYNEQFFGPGTRLTVL.

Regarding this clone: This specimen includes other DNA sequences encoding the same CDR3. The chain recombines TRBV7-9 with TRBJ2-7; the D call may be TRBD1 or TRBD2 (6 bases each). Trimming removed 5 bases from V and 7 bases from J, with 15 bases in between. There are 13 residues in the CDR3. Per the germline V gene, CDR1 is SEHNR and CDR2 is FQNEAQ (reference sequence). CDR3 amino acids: CASSVLGGGEQYF. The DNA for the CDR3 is TGTGCCAGCAGCGTCCTCGGGGGCGGTGAGCAGTACTTC.

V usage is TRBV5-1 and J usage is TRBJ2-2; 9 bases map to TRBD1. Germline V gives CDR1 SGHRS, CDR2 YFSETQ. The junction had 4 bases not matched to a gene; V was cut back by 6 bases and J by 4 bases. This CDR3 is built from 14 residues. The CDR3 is CASTMTGGTGELFF. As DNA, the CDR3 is TGCGCCAGCACCATGACAGGGGGCACCGGGGAGCTGTTTTTT.

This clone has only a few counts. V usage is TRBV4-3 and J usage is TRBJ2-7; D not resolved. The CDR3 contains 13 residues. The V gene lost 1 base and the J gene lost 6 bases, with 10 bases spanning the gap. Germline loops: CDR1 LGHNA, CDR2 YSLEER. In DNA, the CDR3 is TGCGCCAGCAGCCAAGGAAGATTTAGCGAGCAGTACTTC. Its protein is CASSQGRFSEQYF.

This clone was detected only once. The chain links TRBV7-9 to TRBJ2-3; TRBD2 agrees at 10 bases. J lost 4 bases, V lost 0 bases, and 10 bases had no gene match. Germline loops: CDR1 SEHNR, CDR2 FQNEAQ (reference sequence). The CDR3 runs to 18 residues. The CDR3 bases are TGTGCCAGCAGCTTAGCCCTAGGCCCTAGCGGGAGCTCAGATACGCAGTATTTT. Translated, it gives CASSLALGPSGSSDTQYF.